Below are 22 T cell receptor beta chains sequenced from a single sample in a study of control samples from healthy donors and cancer patients. TCRdb's copy holds only in-frame clones and misses some; the assay was immunoSEQ multiplex PCR. The data show around 80,000 clones, more than 75% seen once. Sequenced: blood. These receptors came from a man aged 50 to 59 in good health.

The rearrangement joins TRBV7-8 to TRBJ2-3, with no clear D. V lost 4 bases and J lost 2, with 4 bases in between. Germline CDR1 reads SGHVS; CDR2 reads FQNEAQ. The CDR3 consists of 12 residues. The chain's CDR3 is CASSWITDTQYF. CDR3 DNA: TGTGCCAGCAGCTGGATCACAGATACGCAGTATTTT.

The chain links TRBV4-2 to TRBJ2-2; TRBD2 agrees at 8 bases. CDR3 size: 16 residues. CDR1 and CDR2 (germline): LGHNA, YNFKEQ. The ends lost 1 base at V and 7 bases at J; junction bases unmatched: 8. CDR3 coding DNA: TGTGCCAGCAGCCAAGTATCGGGAGGGCCGGACGGGGAGCTGTTTTTT. This gives the protein CASSQVSGGPDGELFF.

This clone occurred once. V is TRBV9 and J is TRBJ2-7; possible D gene TRBD2, 5 bases. The V end was cut by 0 bases, the J end by 4 bases, with 11 bases between. The germline V gene has CDR1 SGDLS and CDR2 YYNGEE. This CDR3 spans 14 amino acids. The CDR3 bases are TGTGCCAGCAGCGTAGAAGAGAGGAGGTACGAGCAGTACTTC. Translation gives CASSVEERRYEQYF. Combining the CDR3 with reference TRBV9 and TRBJ2-7 gives the whole variable domain DSGVTQTPKHLITATGQRVTLRCSPRSGDLSVYWYQQSLDQGLQFLIQYYNGEERAKGNILERFSAQQFPDLHSELNLSSLELGDSALYFCASSVEERRYEQYFGPGTRLTVT.

This chain uses TRBV28 with TRBJ2-3, with 12 bases identical to TRBD2. V dropped 9 bases and J dropped 0; count of bases not matched to a gene: 7. The germline CDR1 and CDR2 sequences are MDHEN and SYDVKM. The length of the CDR3 is 16 residues. The CDR3 spells CASYTSGGSSTDTQYF. DNA for the CDR3: TGTGCCAGTTATACTAGCGGGGGGTCTAGCACAGATACGCAGTATTTT.

The J gene is TRBJ1-2, the V gene TRBV3-1 (or the pseudogene TRBV3-2); no clear D gene. CDR1 is LGHDT, CDR2 YNNKEL, per germline (reference sequence). The V gene lost 5 bases and the J gene lost 4 bases, with 5 bases spanning the gap. This CDR3 spans 11 amino acids. CDR3 residues: CASSAVYGYTF. CDR3 sequence (DNA): TGTGCCAGCAGCGCAGTCTATGGCTACACCTTC.

The CDR3 DNA follows: TGTGCCAGCAGCTTAGGCCCCCCCGGGACGCCTCCGGGGGCCCAGTACTTC. Protein: CASSLGPPGTPPGAQYF. This chain links TRBV7-2 with TRBJ2-5; D is possibly TRBD2 (6 bases). V was clipped by 1 base and J by 9 bases, with 24 bases between them. Germline values: CDR1 SGHTA, CDR2 FQGNSA. The CDR3 runs 17 residues.

The chain combines TRBV19 with TRBJ1-2; no clear D. V was clipped by 3 bases and J by 5 bases, with 10 bases between them. Germline assignment: CDR1 LNHDA and CDR2 SQIVND (reference sequence). CDR3 length: 13 residues. The CDR3 DNA reads TGTGCCAGTAGTATTGAGGGAAATTATGGCTACACCTTC. Translated: CASSIEGNYGYTF.

The chain combines TRBV5-1 with TRBJ2-5; D not resolved. The V gene's germline CDR1 is SGHRS and CDR2 YFSETQ. The CDR3 contains 14 residues. V dropped 0 bases and J dropped 5 bases, with 11 bases sitting between them. The CDR3 DNA sequence: TGCGCCAGCAGCTTGGGTCTGTTGGGGGAGACCCAGTACTTC. Protein product: CASSLGLLGETQYF.

V and J are TRBV19 and TRBJ1-5; D may be TRBD1 (5 bases). Germline V lookup: CDR1 LNHDA, CDR2 SQIVND (reference sequence). The ends were cut back, 7 bases at V and 3 bases at J, with 13 bases in the middle. The CDR3 spans 14 residues. CDR3 nucleotides: TGTGCCAGTACCCATAAGGGGTACAATCAGCCCCAGCATTTT. Translated, it gives CASTHKGYNQPQHF.

There are a few counts of this clone. This chain joins TRBV14 and TRBJ2-7, with D unclear. The CDR3 loop spans 13 amino acids. V was shortened by 0 bases and J by 6 bases, with 9 bases between the two germline ends. The germline gives CDR1 SGHDN, CDR2 FVKESK. The chain's CDR3 is CASSQDLVSEQYF. CDR3 DNA: TGTGCCAGCAGCCAAGATCTGGTAAGCGAGCAGTACTTC. Looking up the rest from reference TRBV14 and TRBJ2-7 gives the full variable domain: EAGVTQFPSHSVIEKGQTVTLRCDPISGHDNLYWYRRVMGKEIKFLLHFVKESKQDESGMPNNRFLAERTGGTYSTLKVQPAELEDSGVYFCASSQDLVSEQYFGPGTRLTVT.

The chain carries TRBV3-1 (or the pseudogene TRBV3-2) and TRBJ1-6; D gene ambiguous. V lost 3 bases, J lost 8 bases, and 8 bases lay in between. Looked up from germline, CDR1 is LGHDT and CDR2 is YNNKEL (reference sequence). This CDR3 has 13 amino acids. In DNA form, the CDR3 reads TGTGCCAGCAGCCATGCAGGTGATTCACCCCTCCACTTT. Amino acids: CASSHAGDSPLHF.

V gene TRBV7-8 combines with J gene TRBJ1-5; D gene uncertain. Germline assignment: CDR1 SGHVS and CDR2 FQNEAQ. The CDR3 covers 12 residues. The V and J ends lost 2 bases and 8 bases respectively, with 7 bases between them. CDR3 in DNA: TGTGCCAGCAGCTTAAAAGAGGAGCCCCAGCATTTT. It translates to CASSLKEEPQHF.

The chain recombines TRBV5-1 with TRBJ2-3; TRBD2 matches 12 bases. J lost 3 bases, V lost 4 bases, and 9 bases had no gene match. The CDR3 totals 17 residues. Germline assignment: CDR1 SGHRS and CDR2 YFSETQ. CDR3 sequence (DNA): TGCGCCAGCAGCATACTAACTAGCGGGGGGAGTACAGATACGCAGTATTTT. This gives the protein CASSILTSGGSTDTQYF.

The chain has TRBV25-1 and TRBJ1-2; D is unclear. With 3 bases removed from V and 1 base from J, the gap between germline ends came to 0 bases. Germline lookup yields CDR1 MGHDK and CDR2 SYGVNS. The CDR3 sequence is 11 residues long. The CDR3 coding sequence is TGTGCCAGCAGTGATAACTATGGCTACACCTTC. Amino acids: CASSDNYGYTF.

The gene calls are TRBV15 and TRBJ1-4, with TRBD1 identical over 8 bases. V was pared by 0 bases and J by 7 bases, with 7 bases of the junction left unmatched. Germline V gene sequence: CDR1 LNHNV, CDR2 YYDKDF (reference sequence). CDR3 length equals 16 residues. Here the CDR3 reads CATSRDRGTGLEKLFF. Written as DNA, the CDR3 is TGTGCCACCAGCAGAGATAGGGGGACAGGTCTTGAAAAACTGTTTTTT. Filled out from reference TRBV15 and TRBJ1-4, the complete variable domain reads DAMVIQNPRYQVTQFGKPVTLSCSQTLNHNVMYWYQQKSSQAPKLLFHYYDKDFNNEADTPDNFQSRRPNTSFCFLDIRSPGLGDTAMYLCATSRDRGTGLEKLFFGSGTQLSVL.

The V and J genes are TRBV30 and TRBJ1-5, with D possibly matching TRBD1 (6 bases). The ends were cut back, 2 bases at V and 3 bases at J, with 11 bases in the middle. The CDR3 runs 14 residues. Germline V gene lookup returns CDR1 GTSNPN and CDR2 SVGIG (reference sequence). CDR3 nucleotides: TGTGCCTGGAGTCAAACAGGGCTCAATCAGCCCCAGCATTTT. Translation: CAWSQTGLNQPQHF.

V gene TRBV3-1 (or the pseudogene TRBV3-2) combines with J gene TRBJ2-1, with 10 bases matching TRBD2. The CDR3 runs to 17 residues. Unmatched junction bases numbered 11, after V lost 4 bases and J lost 5 bases. Germline V gene data show CDR1 as LGHDT and CDR2 as YNNKEL (reference sequence). The CDR3 is CASSPPILAGADNEQFF. The CDR3 DNA reads TGTGCCAGCAGCCCCCCTATTCTAGCGGGGGCTGACAATGAGCAGTTCTTC.

The CDR3, as DNA: TGTGCCAGCAGCTTAGGGGGACGGAGAGCCACAGATACGCAGTATTTT. Its translation is CASSLGGRRATDTQYF. V and J are TRBV7-8 and TRBJ2-3, with D tentatively TRBD1 or TRBD2 (5 bases each). CDR3 length: 16 residues. V was shortened by 1 base and J by 2 bases, with 13 bases between the two germline ends. CDR1 is SGHVS, CDR2 FQNEAQ, per germline.

This chain uses TRBV24-1 with TRBJ1-5; 8 bases fit TRBD1. The J segment lost 6 bases and the V segment lost 3 bases, leaving 6 bases of the junction unmatched. The CDR3 is 15 residues long. Per the germline V gene, CDR1 is KGHDR and CDR2 is SFDVKD. CDR3 DNA: TGTGCCACCAGTGATCCCCGACAGGGGAGTCAGCCCCAGCATTTT. This sequence encodes CATSDPRQGSQPQHF.

The chain employs TRBV11-3 and TRBJ2-1, with a possible D match to TRBD2 (5 bases). V lost 1 base to trimming and J lost 10 bases, with 14 bases between them. Germline lookup yields CDR1 SGHNT and CDR2 YENEEA. The CDR3 covers 14 residues. CDR3 in amino acids: CASSLVGVPQEQFF. DNA of the CDR3: TGTGCCAGCAGCTTAGTCGGGGTCCCCCAAGAGCAGTTCTTC.

The chain employs TRBV29-1 and TRBJ2-5; 7 nucleotides match TRBD2. Unmatched junction bases numbered 8, after V lost 2 bases and J lost 5 bases. The V gene's germline CDR1 is SQVTM and CDR2 ANQGSEA. The CDR3 loop spans 14 amino acids. The CDR3 loop is CSVEWGGFSETQYF. The CDR3 region has the DNA TGCAGCGTTGAATGGGGGGGATTCTCTGAGACCCAGTACTTC. The full variable domain, its missing parts supplied by reference TRBV29-1 and TRBJ2-5, is SAVISQKPSRDICQRGTSLTIQCQVDSQVTMMFWYRQQPGQSLTLIATANQGSEATYESGFVIDKFPISRPNLTFSTLTVSNMSPEDSSIYLCSVEWGGFSETQYFGPGTRLLVL.

A few counts support this clone. The gene calls are TRBV19 and TRBJ2-3, with D unresolved. V was pared by 9 bases and J by 0 bases, with 22 bases between. CDR1 and CDR2 (germline): LNHDA, SQIVND (reference sequence). The CDR3 covers 17 residues. The DNA of the CDR3 is TGTGCCAGCAATCTTCGGGTCTTTTCGGGTAGCACAGATACGCAGTATTTT. This encodes CASNLRVFSGSTDTQYF.